This TCR beta chain was sequenced in a study of radiotherapy plus CTLA-4 blockade in lung cancer. The CDR3 loop spans 15 amino acids. With 5 bases clipped from V and 9 bases from J, the junction kept 6 bases outside the gene matches. Germline-derived CDR1 and CDR2 are SGHVS and FNYEAQ. Libraries were prepared by immunoSEQ multiplex PCR; TCRdb keeps only in-frame clonotypes and omits some of them. The table records roughly 120,000 clones, 70% to 85% of them present only once. V usage is TRBV7-6 and J usage is TRBJ1-6; 11 bases are a match to TRBD1. This TCR came from a human donor with non-small cell lung cancer that progressed on radiotherapy plus ipilimumab. Some clones in this sample may be carry-over from other donors' samples. The input for sequencing was peripheral blood, taken from a patient treated with radiotherapy plus ipilimumab. CDR3 loop: CASSPRTGGSSPLHF. The CDR3 bases are TGTGCCAGCAGCCCACGGACAGGGGGCAGTTCACCCCTCCACTTT.